The T cell receptor (beta chain) described here comes from a study of blood T cell repertoires in COVID-19. Study-wide background: Spain, Italy and the United States supplied samples that represented acute and convalescent COVID-19. PBMCs, B-cell-depleted T cells, or T cells provided the cDNA or gDNA that made up the material.

Authors' processing steps: Reference gene primer amplification gave estimated nucleated cell counts. Clones were read by immunoSEQ multiplex PCR, and TCRdb kept only the in-frame ones, dropping some. Clonal size and the V and J genes are those of that table, whereas D and trimming came from the DNA. The table records 65,000 to 100,000 clones, 80% to 90% of them present only once. J gave up 1 base and V 4 bases, and 18 bases lay outside the gene matches. The CDR3 has 19 amino acids. Germline V gene sequence: CDR1 LGHNA, CDR2 YNFKEQ. The sequenced sample was peripheral blood. The sequence was collected from a woman aged 80 or older with acute or convalescent COVID-19. V gene TRBV4-2 combines with J gene TRBJ1-1; 7 bases are shared with TRBD1. Written as DNA, the CDR3 is TGTGCCAGCAGCCCCTACCGTAGTACAGGGGCTAGAAGGAACACTGAAGCTTTCTTT. The encoded protein is CASSPYRSTGARRNTEAFF.